This TCR beta chain comes out of a study of beta chain features in type 1 diabetes. Background on the study: In age, gender and cell yields, patients were similar to healthy donors.

This clone was found a few times. What it binds is not known. Other DNA sequences from this sample encode an identical CDR3 as well. Deletions cut 0 bases from V and 2 bases from J, with 9 bases between. This CDR3 has 14 amino acids. In germline, CDR1 is SGHNT, CDR2 YYREEE (reference sequence). Regarding the study as a whole: The naive, central memory and Treg TCRB repertoires showed an apparent similarity that was greater among patients than among healthy donors.

Since all of the isolated RNA was reverse transcribed, expressed TCRB transcripts were what got sequenced. Sequenced by immunoSEQ multiplex PCR; TCRdb stores in-frame clones only, minus some. The sample records roughly 610,000 clones, around a sixth being singletons. Sorted CD4+ subsets: naive, central memory, regulatory, stem cell-like memory (CD45RO/CCR7/CD25/CD127/CD95/CD27 panel). V is TRBV5-4 and J is TRBJ2-7; D call uncertain. What was sequenced was naive CD4+ T cells from blood. The clonotype originates from a man between 18 and 29 years old in good health. CDR3 region: CASSLGLVAYEQYF. CDR3 DNA sequence: TGTGCCAGCAGCTTGGGCCTAGTTGCCTACGAGCAGTACTTC.